These 6 T cell receptor beta chains were sequenced from one sample in a study of shared clonotypes between healthy human individuals. CD8 cells classed as naive were CD45RO-negative and positively selected for CCR7, excluding terminally differentiated effector memory CD45RA+ cells. The method was immunoSEQ multiplex PCR; TCRdb's version includes in-frame clones alone and lacks a portion of them. There are more than 2 million clones in the sample; about 94% occur only once, and around 1.1% lies in the top ten. Sequencing was performed on naive CD8+ T cells sorted from blood. These receptors were taken from a young man in good health.

The V call is TRBV12-5, the J call TRBJ2-1; unclear D gene. The V gene lost 6 bases and the J gene lost 5 bases, with 20 bases spanning the gap. The CDR3 has 16 amino acids. Germline lookup yields CDR1 LGHNT and CDR2 FRNRAP. The CDR3 protein is CASGLTAGPQNNEQFF. The CDR3 DNA follows: TGTGCTAGTGGACTCACCGCAGGACCGCAAAACAATGAGCAGTTCTTC.

The chain recombines TRBV4-1 with TRBJ1-2; D call uncertain. Trimming removed 1 base from V and 6 bases from J, with 12 bases in between. The CDR3 runs to 14 residues. CDR1 and CDR2 (germline): MGHRA, YSYEKL. The CDR3, as DNA: TGCGCCAGCAGCCAAGTGTTATCAGGCGATGGCTACACCTTC. Its translation is CASSQVLSGDGYTF.

The chain is built from TRBV29-1 and TRBJ2-1, with TRBD1 as a possible D gene (6 bases). With 7 bases removed from V and 4 bases from J, the gap between germline ends came to 14 bases. CDR1 and CDR2 from the germline V gene are SQVTM and ANQGSEA. This CDR3 spans 13 amino acids. CDR3 DNA: TGCAGCGCCGACAGGCCGCCTTACAATGAGCAGTTCTTC. It is translated as CSADRPPYNEQFF.

The chain uses TRBV2 and TRBJ2-5; TRBD1 is a possible D gene (5 bases). CDR1 and CDR2 from the germline V gene are SNHLY and FYNNEI. The germline V and J ends were trimmed by 4 bases and 4 bases, with 10 bases remaining between them. CDR3 length: 13 amino acids. The CDR3 DNA is TGTGCCAGCAGTGTCGCAGGGATAGAGACCCAGTACTTC. It yields the protein CASSVAGIETQYF.

As for this clone: A junction end diverges from the germline sequence, so it may reflect a read error. The V and J genes are TRBV7-7 and TRBJ2-2; TRBD1 might be the D (5 bases). Germline CDR1 SSHAT, CDR2 FNYEAQ (reference sequence). This CDR3 is 13 amino acids long. This CDR3 is CASRAANTGELFF. The DNA for the CDR3 is TGTGCTAGCAGGGCGGCGAACACCGGGGAGCTGTTTTTT.

The chain links TRBV10-2 to TRBJ1-6, with 7 positions matching TRBD1. Per germline, CDR1 WSHSY and CDR2 SAAADI. Unmatched junction bases numbered 7, after V lost 5 bases and J lost 0 bases. CDR3 length equals 17 residues. CDR3 sequence reads: CASSSGQTSSYNSPLHF. Written as DNA, the CDR3 is TGCGCCAGCAGTTCGGGACAGACAAGCTCCTATAATTCACCCCTCCACTTT.